Below are 10 T cell receptor beta chains sequenced from a single sample in a study of CD8 T cells in ankylosing spondylitis. TCRdb re-called the 5' RACE reads through MiXCR, storing one row per CDR3 protein. Of 150,000 to 200,000 distinct CDR3 sequences listed, roughly a third are singletons. The sample comprised synovial fluid, either unsorted or a sorted T cell fraction (not recorded which). These receptors were obtained from a male donor with ankylosing spondylitis.

The chain is built from TRBV5-1 and TRBJ2-3; no clear D gene. Germline values: CDR1 SGHRS, CDR2 YFSETQ. The V gene lost 0 bases and the J gene lost 6 bases, with 5 bases spanning the gap. This CDR3 has 12 residues. This chain's CDR3 is CASSLVMDTQYF. CDR3 nucleotides: TGCGCCAGCAGCTTGGTGATGGATACGCAGTATTTT.

This clonotype was recorded at least ten times. The chain combines TRBV28 with TRBJ1-2; D gene unclear. The CDR3 spans 12 residues. The V gene lost 3 bases and the J gene lost 2 bases, with 4 bases spanning the gap. Germline V gene lookup returns CDR1 MDHEN and CDR2 SYDVKM. CDR3 sequence (DNA): TGTGCCAGCAGTTTGACCAACTATGGCTACACCTTC. It specifies CASSLTNYGYTF.

J is TRBJ2-3 and V is TRBV20-1, with D possibly matching TRBD2 (7 bases). V shed 5 bases and J shed 2 bases, with 8 bases lying between them. Germline CDR1 and CDR2: DFQATT and SNEGSKA (reference sequence). CDR3 length: 12 residues. The CDR3 protein is CSAAGATDTQYF. The DNA for the CDR3 is TGCAGTGCTGCGGGGGCCACAGATACGCAGTATTTT.

A word on this clonotype: Sequence at one end of the junction differs from germline and may be a read error. This rearrangement joins TRBV18 to TRBJ1-1, with 8 bases that match TRBD1. This CDR3 contains 14 residues. Looked up from germline, CDR1 is KGHSH and CDR2 is LQKENI. CDR3: CASLPGGGEPEAFF. The CDR3, as DNA: TGTGCCAGCTTACCAGGGGGCGGGGAGCCTGAAGCTTTCTTT.

CDR3 in amino acids: CASSGVGTGGDEQFF. CDR3 bases: TGTGCCAGCAGCGGCGTGGGGACAGGGGGGGATGAGCAGTTCTTC. The genes are TRBV5-6 and TRBJ2-1; 11 bases fit TRBD1. The CDR3 length is 15 residues. The germline V gene has CDR1 SGHDT and CDR2 YYEEEE. Trimming removed 4 bases from V and 8 bases from J; junction bases left unmatched: 8.

The CDR3 protein is CSARDGTGAEKLFF. The CDR3 DNA is TGCAGTGCTAGAGATGGGACAGGGGCCGAAAAACTGTTTTTT. V gene TRBV20-1 combines with J gene TRBJ1-4, with TRBD1 matching over 10 bases. The CDR3 has 14 amino acids. The V and J ends lost 0 bases and 8 bases, in that order; junction bases with no gene match: 3. Germline CDR1 is DFQATT and CDR2 is SNEGSKA (reference sequence).

This clonotype was seen only a few times. The gene calls are TRBV5-1 and TRBJ1-2; D not certain. This CDR3 has 12 residues. V lost 5 bases and J 3 bases, leaving 8 bases between the germline ends. CDR1 and CDR2 (germline): SGHRS, YFSETQ. The CDR3 sequence is CASRPVDYGYTF. Here the CDR3 DNA reads TGCGCCAGCAGACCGGTTGACTATGGCTACACCTTC.

This clonotype occurred a few times. The J gene is TRBJ2-3, the V gene TRBV5-1; unclear D gene. From germline, CDR1 is SGHRS and CDR2 YFSETQ. The CDR3 consists of 12 residues. V gave up 1 base and J gave up 4 bases, with 4 bases separating them. The CDR3 DNA follows: TGCGCCAGCAGCTTGATATCAGATACGCAGTATTTT. The encoded protein is CASSLISDTQYF.

This chain joins TRBV7-2 and TRBJ1-1, with D hard to call. Germline loops: CDR1 SGHTA, CDR2 FQGNSA. The CDR3 extends over 15 amino acids. Trimming cost V 7 bases and J 4 bases, with 19 bases left between them. This CDR3 reads CASKGGGVLSTEAFF. As DNA, the CDR3 is TGTGCCAGCAAAGGCGGTGGGGTTTTATCCACTGAAGCTTTCTTT.

This chain connects TRBV5-5 to TRBJ1-5; D may be TRBD1 (6 bases). V was pared by 4 bases and J by 10 bases, with 24 bases between. The germline V gene has CDR1 SGHKS and CDR2 YYEKEE (reference sequence). This CDR3 spans 16 amino acids. The CDR3 sequence is CASSQHGGGGEVPQHF. The CDR3 nucleotides read TGTGCCAGCAGCCAGCATGGGGGGGGCGGTGAGGTCCCCCAGCATTTT.